Below are 2 T cell receptor beta chains sequenced from a single sample in a study of cytomegalovirus exposure and HLA in healthy donors. This PCR relied on a set of 60 Vbeta primers and 13 Jbeta primers. Some clones are missing from TCRdb's copy, which holds only in-frame ones; the method was immunoSEQ multiplex PCR. The table lists approximately 150,000 clones, roughly 80% of them singletons. What was sequenced was PBMCs. The receptors originated from a woman between 25 and 40 years old in good health and CMV-seronegative.

The V and J genes are TRBV18 and TRBJ2-3; D gene unclear. V gave up 0 bases and J gave up 2 bases, with 6 bases separating them. Germline-derived CDR1 and CDR2 are KGHSH and LQKENI. The CDR3 runs to 14 residues. DNA of the CDR3: TGTGCCAGCTCACCACCTCAATCCACAGATACGCAGTATTTT. Translated: CASSPPQSTDTQYF.

This clone was observed a single time. The chain couples TRBV2 to TRBJ1-2; a weak D match, TRBD1 (5 bases). Germline loops: CDR1 SNHLY, CDR2 FYNNEI. CDR3 length equals 14 residues. Trimming shortened V by 6 bases and J by 5 bases, and 16 bases separated the two germline ends. The CDR3 bases are TGTGCCAGCAGCCCTCGTCCAGGGTCGTATGGCTACACCTTC. This sequence encodes CASSPRPGSYGYTF.